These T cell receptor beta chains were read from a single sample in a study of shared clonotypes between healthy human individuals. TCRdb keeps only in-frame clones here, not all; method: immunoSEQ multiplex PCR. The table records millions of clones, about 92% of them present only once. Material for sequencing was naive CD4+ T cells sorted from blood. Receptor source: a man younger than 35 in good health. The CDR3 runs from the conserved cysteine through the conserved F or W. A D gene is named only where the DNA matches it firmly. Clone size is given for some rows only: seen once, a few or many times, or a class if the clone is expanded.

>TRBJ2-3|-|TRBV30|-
TGTGCCTGGGGATCTTCTCGACAGGCTTGGGATACGCAGTATTTT
CAWGSSRQAWDTQYF
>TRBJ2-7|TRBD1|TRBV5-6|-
TGTGCCAGCAGCTCCCGGGACAGGGGTTACGAGCAGTACTTC
CASSSRDRGYEQYF
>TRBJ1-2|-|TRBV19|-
TGTGCCAGTTCCCCGGGACAAGGTGGCTATGGCTACACCTTC
CASSPGQGGYGYTF
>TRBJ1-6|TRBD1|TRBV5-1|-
TGCGCCAGCAGCTTCCACGACAGGGATAATTCACCCCTCCACTTT
CASSFHDRDNSPLHF
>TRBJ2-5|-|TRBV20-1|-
TGCAGTGCTAGAGATACCCCGGCCCAGTACTTC
CSARDTPAQYF
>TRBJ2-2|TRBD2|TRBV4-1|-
TGCGCCAGCAGCCAAGGACTAGCGGGAGGGCAGAACGGGGAGCTGTTTTTT
CASSQGLAGGQNGELFF
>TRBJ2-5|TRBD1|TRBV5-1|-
TGCGCCAGCAGCTTGCTCGACAGGGACCAAGAGACCCAGTACTTC
CASSLLDRDQETQYF
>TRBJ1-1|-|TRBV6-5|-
TGTGCCAGCAGTTTATCCGGGCCACACACTGAAGCTTTCTTT
CASSLSGPHTEAFF
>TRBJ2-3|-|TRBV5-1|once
TGCGCCAGCAGCTTATCGGGCCCCAGCACAGATACGCAGTATTTT
CASSLSGPSTDTQYF
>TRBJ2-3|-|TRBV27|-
TGTGCCAGCAGCTACCTTGCGGCGGGCACAGATACGCAGTATTTT
CASSYLAAGTDTQYF
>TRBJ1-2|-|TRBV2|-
TGTGCCAGCGAGTACAGGAACTATGGCTACACCTTC
CASEYRNYGYTF
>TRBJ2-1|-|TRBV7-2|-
TGTGCCAGCAGCTTAGTAGGACCCTACAATGAGCAGTTCTTC
CASSLVGPYNEQFF
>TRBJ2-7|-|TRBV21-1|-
TGTGCCAGCAGCGTACGAGGAGTCTTCTACGAGCAGTACTTC
CASSVRGVFYEQYF
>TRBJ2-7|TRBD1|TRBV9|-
TGTGCCAGCAGCGTGGCCGACAGGGGAACCTACGAGCAGTACTTC
CASSVADRGTYEQYF
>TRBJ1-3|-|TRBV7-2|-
TGTGCCAGCAGCTTATGGCTGGGGGCTGGAAACACCATATATTTT
CASSLWLGAGNTIYF
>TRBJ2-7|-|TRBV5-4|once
TGTGCCAGCAGCCCTCGGGACCTCTCCTACGAGCAGTACTTC
CASSPRDLSYEQYF
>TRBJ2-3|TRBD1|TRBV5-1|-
TGCGCCAGCAGCTTCGATACAGGGGCCCAAGATACGCAGTATTTT
CASSFDTGAQDTQYF
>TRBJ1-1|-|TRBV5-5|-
TGTGCCAGCAGCCAAGATCGAGGAGGGACTGAAGCTTTCTTT
CASSQDRGGTEAFF
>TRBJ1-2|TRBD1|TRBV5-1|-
TGCGCCAGCAGCTTGGCCATTGGACAGGGGGCAAACTATGGCTACACCTTC
CASSLAIGQGANYGYTF
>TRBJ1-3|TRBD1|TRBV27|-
TGTGCCAGCAGTCCCGAGGGACAGGGAAGAAACACCATATATTTT
CASSPEGQGRNTIYF
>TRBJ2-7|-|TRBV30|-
TGTGCCTGGAGTGATCAACAGGGAAGCTACGAGCAGTACTTC
CAWSDQQGSYEQYF
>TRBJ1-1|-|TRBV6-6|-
TGTGCCAGCAGTTACAGACAGCCCGGCGGCACTGAAGCTTTCTTT
CASSYRQPGGTEAFF
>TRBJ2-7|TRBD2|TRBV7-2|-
TGTGCCAGCAGCTTAGAGGGATCTAGCGGCACCTACGAGCAGTACTTC
CASSLEGSSGTYEQYF
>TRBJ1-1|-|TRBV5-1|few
TGCGCCAGCAGCTTGGAACAGCTGGGGAACACTGAAGCTTTCTTT
CASSLEQLGNTEAFF
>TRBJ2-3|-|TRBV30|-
TGTGCCTGGAGTCTAGGACCAGTCGAAGCAGATACGCAGTATTTT
CAWSLGPVEADTQYF
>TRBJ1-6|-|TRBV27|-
TGTGCCAGCAGTCCGTCTGGGGCCGACCTTTCCCCCCTCCACTTT
CASSPSGADLSPLHF
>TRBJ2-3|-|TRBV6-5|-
TGTGCCAGCAGTTACGGTGGGGGGAGGCAAACGCAGTATTTT
CASSYGGGRQTQYF
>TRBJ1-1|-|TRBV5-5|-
TGTGCCAGCACCCTGGACAGTTGGGGAACTGAAGCTTTCTTT
CASTLDSWGTEAFF
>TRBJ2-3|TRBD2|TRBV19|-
TGTGCCAGTAGTATCTGGCTAGCGGGAGGGAGCACAGATACGCAGTATTTT
CASSIWLAGGSTDTQYF